These 2 T cell receptor beta chains came from one sample sequenced in a study of T cell repertoires in cytomegalovirus infection. One entry per CDR3 protein, called by TCRdb with MiXCR from the reads. The sample has under 200,000 distinct CDR3 sequences; 7.5% to 10% are singletons. The sample consisted of PBMCs. The receptor set was obtained from a human donor in good health (CMV status not recorded). Some clones in this sample may be carry-over from other donors' samples.

This clonotype was detected many times. The genes are TRBV7-2 and TRBJ1-2, with 9 bases aligning to TRBD1. The CDR3 has 16 amino acids. J lost 3 bases, V lost 5 bases, and 10 bases had no gene match. The V gene's germline CDR1 is SGHTA and CDR2 FQGNSA. CDR3 in DNA: TGTGCCAGCAGCAAAGGACAGGGGAGTTTTGACTATGGCTACACCTTC. Its translation: CASSKGQGSFDYGYTF. Supplemented by reference TRBV7-2 and TRBJ1-2, the full variable domain reads GAGVSQSPSNKVTEKGKDVELRCDPISGHTALYWYRQSLGQGLEFLIYFQGNSAPDKSGLPSDRFSAERTGGSVSTLTIQRTQQEDSAVYLCASSKGQGSFDYGYTFGSGTRLTVV.

This clonotype was seen a handful of times. The V gene is TRBV28, the J gene TRBJ1-2; D gene ambiguous. The CDR3 is 13 amino acids. V was cut by 4 bases and J by 8 bases, with 14 bases left in between. Per germline, CDR1 MDHEN and CDR2 SYDVKM. CDR3 coding DNA: TGTGCCAGCAGTTCCCCGACCGGGTACGGCTACACCTTC. It encodes CASSSPTGYGYTF.